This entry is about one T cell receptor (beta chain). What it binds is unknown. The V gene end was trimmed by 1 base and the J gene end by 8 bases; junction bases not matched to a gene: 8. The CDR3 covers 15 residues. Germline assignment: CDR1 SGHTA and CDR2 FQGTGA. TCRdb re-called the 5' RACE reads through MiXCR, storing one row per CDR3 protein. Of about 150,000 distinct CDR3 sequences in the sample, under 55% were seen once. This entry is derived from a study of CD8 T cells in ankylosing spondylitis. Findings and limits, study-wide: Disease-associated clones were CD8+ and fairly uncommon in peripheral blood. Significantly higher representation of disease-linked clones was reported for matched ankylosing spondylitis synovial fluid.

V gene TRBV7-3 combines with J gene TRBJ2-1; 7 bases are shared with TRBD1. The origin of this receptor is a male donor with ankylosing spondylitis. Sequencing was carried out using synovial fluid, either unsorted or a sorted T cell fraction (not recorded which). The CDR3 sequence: CASSLIDRDIDEQFF. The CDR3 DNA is TGTGCCAGCAGCTTAATTGACAGGGATATTGATGAGCAGTTCTTC.